This TCR beta chain was sequenced for a study of blood T cell repertoires in COVID-19. The overall study: The United States, Italy and Spain were the sources of the acute and convalescent COVID-19 samples. Nucleic acid was either cDNA or gDNA, and it came from T cells, B-cell-depleted T cells, or PBMCs.

In the original analysis: Nucleated cell number was recorded as an estimate derived from reference gene primer amplification. Sequencing used immunoSEQ multiplex PCR; TCRdb keeps in-frame clones, though not all of them. That table gives V, J and clone size, and the DNA gave D and trimming. This sample carries 220,000 or so clones, around three quarters of them seen once, and the ten largest clones take roughly 6%. This receptor was taken from a woman in her 70s with acute or convalescent COVID-19. Sequenced material: peripheral blood.

The CDR3 DNA is TGCGCCAGCAGCTCAGGACTAGCGGGGGTGGATGAGCAGTTCTTC. Its protein is CASSSGLAGVDEQFF. This rearrangement joins TRBV5-1 to TRBJ2-1; TRBD2 agrees at 13 bases. The CDR3 has 15 amino acids. Trimming took 3 bases from V and 8 from J; bases not matched to a gene: 5. CDR1 is SGHRS, CDR2 YFSETQ, per germline.